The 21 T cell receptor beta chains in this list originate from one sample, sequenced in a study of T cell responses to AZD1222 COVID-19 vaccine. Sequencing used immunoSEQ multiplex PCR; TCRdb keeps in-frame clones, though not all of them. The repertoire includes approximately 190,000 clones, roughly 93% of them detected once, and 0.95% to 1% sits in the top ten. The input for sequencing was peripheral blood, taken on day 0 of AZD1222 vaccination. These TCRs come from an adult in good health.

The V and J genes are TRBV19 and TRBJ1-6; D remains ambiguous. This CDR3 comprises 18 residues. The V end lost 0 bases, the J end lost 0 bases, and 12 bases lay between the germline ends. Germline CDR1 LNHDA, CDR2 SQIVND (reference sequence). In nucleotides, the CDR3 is TGTGCCAGTAGTATAGATCCGGCCACTAGCTCCTATAATTCACCCCTCCACTTT. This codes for CASSIDPATSSYNSPLHF. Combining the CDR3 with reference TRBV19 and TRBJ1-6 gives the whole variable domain DGGITQSPKYLFRKEGQNVTLSCEQNLNHDAMYWYRQDPGQGLRLIYYSQIVNDFQKGDIAEGYSVSREKKESFPLTVTSAQKNPTAFYLCASSIDPATSSYNSPLHFGNGTRLTVT.

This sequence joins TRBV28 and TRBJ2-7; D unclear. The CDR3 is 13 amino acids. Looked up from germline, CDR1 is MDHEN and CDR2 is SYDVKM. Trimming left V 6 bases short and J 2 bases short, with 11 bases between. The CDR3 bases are TGTGCCAGCAGCCCTACCCACGCCTACGAGCAGTACTTC. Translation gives CASSPTHAYEQYF.

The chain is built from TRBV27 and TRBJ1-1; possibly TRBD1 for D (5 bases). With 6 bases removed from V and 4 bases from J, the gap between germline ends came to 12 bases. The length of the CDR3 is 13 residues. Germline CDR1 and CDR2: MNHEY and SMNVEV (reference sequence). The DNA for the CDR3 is TGTGCCAGCAGGGGGTGGGGGGTCACTGAAGCTTTCTTT. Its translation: CASRGWGVTEAFF.

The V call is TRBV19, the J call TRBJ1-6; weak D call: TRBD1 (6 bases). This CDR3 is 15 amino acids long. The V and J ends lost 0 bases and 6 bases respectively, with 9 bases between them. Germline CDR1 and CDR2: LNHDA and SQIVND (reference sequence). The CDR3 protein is CASSIDRGGNSPLHF. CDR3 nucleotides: TGTGCCAGTAGTATAGACAGGGGAGGTAATTCACCCCTCCACTTT. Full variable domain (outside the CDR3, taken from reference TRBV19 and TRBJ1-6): DGGITQSPKYLFRKEGQNVTLSCEQNLNHDAMYWYRQDPGQGLRLIYYSQIVNDFQKGDIAEGYSVSREKKESFPLTVTSAQKNPTAFYLCASSIDRGGNSPLHFGNGTRLTVT.

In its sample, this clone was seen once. CDR3 loop: CASRTDSNYGYTF. The CDR3 DNA follows: TGTGCCAGCCGGACGGACAGTAACTATGGCTACACCTTC. The J gene is TRBJ1-2, the V gene TRBV19; tentative D call: TRBD1 (6 bases). There are 13 residues in the CDR3. Trimming took off 9 bases at V and 1 base at J, with 12 bases between the two ends. Germline V gene lookup returns CDR1 LNHDA and CDR2 SQIVND (reference sequence).

The CDR3 nucleotides read TGTGCCAGCAGTTCAACTAGCGGGGGTTCCTACGAGCAGTACTTC. This gives the protein CASSSTSGGSYEQYF. The chain links TRBV9 to TRBJ2-7; 11 bases match TRBD2. This CDR3 spans 15 amino acids. Trimming took 5 bases from V and 1 from J; bases not matched to a gene: 5. Per the germline V gene, CDR1 is SGDLS and CDR2 is YYNGEE.

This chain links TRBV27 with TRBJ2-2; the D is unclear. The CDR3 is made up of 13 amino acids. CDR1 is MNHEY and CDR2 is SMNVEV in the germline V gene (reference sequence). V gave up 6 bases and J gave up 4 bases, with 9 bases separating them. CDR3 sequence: CASSDRSTGELFF. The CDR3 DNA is TGTGCCAGCAGCGACCGATCCACCGGGGAGCTGTTTTTT.

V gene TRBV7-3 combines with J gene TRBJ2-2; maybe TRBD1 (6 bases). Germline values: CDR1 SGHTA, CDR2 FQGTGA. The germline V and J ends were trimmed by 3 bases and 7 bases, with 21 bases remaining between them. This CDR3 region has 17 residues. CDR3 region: CASSLAQGQGNGGELFF. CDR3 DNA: TGTGCCAGCAGCTTGGCGCAAGGGCAGGGGAATGGCGGGGAGCTGTTTTTT. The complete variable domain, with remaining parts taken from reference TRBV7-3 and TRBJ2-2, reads GAGVSQTPSNKVTEKGKYVELRCDPISGHTALYWYRQSLGQGPEFLIYFQGTGAADDSGLPNDRFFAVRPEGSVSTLKIQRTERGDSAVYLCASSLAQGQGNGGELFFGEGSRLTVL.

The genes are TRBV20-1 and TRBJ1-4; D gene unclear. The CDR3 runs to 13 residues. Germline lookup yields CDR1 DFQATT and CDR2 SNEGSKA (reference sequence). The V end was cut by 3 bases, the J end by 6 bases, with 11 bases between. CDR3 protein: CSASEAADEKLFF. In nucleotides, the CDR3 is TGCAGTGCTAGTGAGGCAGCGGATGAAAAACTGTTTTTT.

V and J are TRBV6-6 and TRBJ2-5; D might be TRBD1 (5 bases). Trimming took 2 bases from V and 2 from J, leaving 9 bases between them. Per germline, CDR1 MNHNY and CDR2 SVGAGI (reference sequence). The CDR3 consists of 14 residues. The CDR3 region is CASSYGQGQETQYF. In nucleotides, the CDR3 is TGTGCCAGCAGTTACGGGCAGGGACAAGAGACCCAGTACTTC.

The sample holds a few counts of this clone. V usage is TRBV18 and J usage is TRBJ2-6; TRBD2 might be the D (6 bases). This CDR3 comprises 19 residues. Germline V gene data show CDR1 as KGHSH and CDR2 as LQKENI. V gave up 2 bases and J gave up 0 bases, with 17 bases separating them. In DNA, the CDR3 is TGTGCCAGCTCACCATTGGCGGGGCGCTCTAGCTCTGGGGCCAACGTCCTGACTTTC. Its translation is CASSPLAGRSSSGANVLTF.

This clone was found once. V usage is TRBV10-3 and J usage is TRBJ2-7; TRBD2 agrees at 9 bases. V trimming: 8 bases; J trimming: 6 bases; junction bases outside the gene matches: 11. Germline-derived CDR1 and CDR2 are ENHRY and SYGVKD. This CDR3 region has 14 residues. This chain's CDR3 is CAIQGGRGQGEQYF. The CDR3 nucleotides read TGTGCCATCCAGGGCGGGAGGGGGCAAGGCGAGCAGTACTTC.

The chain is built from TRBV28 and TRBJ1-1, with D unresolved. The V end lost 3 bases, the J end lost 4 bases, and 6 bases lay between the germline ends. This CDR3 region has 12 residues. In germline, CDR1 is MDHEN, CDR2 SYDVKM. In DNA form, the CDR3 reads TGTGCCAGCAGTTTGAGACCCACTGAAGCTTTCTTT. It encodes CASSLRPTEAFF.

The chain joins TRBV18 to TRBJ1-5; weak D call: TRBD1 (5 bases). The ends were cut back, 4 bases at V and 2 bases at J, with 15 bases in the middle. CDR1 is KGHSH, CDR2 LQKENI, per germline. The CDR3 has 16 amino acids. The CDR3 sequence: CASSRTLGGGNQPQHF. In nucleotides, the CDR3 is TGTGCCAGCTCACGGACCCTGGGAGGGGGCAATCAGCCCCAGCATTTT. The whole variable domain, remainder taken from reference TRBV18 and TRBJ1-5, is NAGVMQNPRHLVRRRGQEARLRCSPMKGHSHVYWYRQLPEEGLKFMVYLQKENIIDESGMPKERFSAEFPKEGPSILRIQQVVRGDSAAYFCASSRTLGGGNQPQHFGDGTRLSIL.

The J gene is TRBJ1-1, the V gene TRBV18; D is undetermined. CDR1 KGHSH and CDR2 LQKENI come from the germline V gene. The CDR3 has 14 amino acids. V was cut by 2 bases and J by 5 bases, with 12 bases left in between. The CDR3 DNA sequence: TGTGCCAGCTCACCAGAGGTAGCGGGGACTGAAGCTTTCTTT. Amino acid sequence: CASSPEVAGTEAFF.

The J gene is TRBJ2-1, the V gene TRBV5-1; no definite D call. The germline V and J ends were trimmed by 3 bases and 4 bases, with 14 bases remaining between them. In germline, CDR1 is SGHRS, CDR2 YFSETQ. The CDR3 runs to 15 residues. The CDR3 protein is CASSSGLAGYNEQFF. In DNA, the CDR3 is TGCGCCAGCAGCTCTGGTTTGGCAGGTTACAATGAGCAGTTCTTC.

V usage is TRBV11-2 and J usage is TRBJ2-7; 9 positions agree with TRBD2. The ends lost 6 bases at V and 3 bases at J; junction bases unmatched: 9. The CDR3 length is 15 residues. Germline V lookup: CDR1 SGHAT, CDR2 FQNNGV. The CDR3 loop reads CASSHTAGGHYEQYF. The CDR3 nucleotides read TGTGCCAGCAGTCACACGGCGGGGGGGCACTACGAGCAGTACTTC.

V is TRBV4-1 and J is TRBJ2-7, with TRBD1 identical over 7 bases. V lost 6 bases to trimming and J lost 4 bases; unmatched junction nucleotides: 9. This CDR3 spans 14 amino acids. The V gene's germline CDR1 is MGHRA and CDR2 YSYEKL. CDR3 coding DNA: TGCGCCAGCAGTGCCGGGACAGCTTCTTACGAGCAGTACTTC. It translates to CASSAGTASYEQYF.

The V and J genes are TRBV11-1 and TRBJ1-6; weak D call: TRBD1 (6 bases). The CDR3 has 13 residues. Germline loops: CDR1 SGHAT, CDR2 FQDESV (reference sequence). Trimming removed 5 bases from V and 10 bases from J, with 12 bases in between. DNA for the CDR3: TGTGCCAGCAGCCGATTAGGGGGATCACCCCTCCACTTT. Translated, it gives CASSRLGGSPLHF.

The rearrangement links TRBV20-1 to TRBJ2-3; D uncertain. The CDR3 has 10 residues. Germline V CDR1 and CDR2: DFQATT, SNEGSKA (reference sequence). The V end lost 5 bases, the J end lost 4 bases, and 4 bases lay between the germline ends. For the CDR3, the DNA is TGCAGTGCTGGGGCAGATACGCAGTATTTT. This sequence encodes CSAGADTQYF.

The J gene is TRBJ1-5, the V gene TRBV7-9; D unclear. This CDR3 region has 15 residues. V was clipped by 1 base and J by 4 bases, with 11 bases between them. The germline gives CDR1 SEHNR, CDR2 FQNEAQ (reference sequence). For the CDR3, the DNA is TGTGCCAGCAGCTTAGACGGGCGGTCTAATCAGCCCCAGCATTTT. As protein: CASSLDGRSNQPQHF.